The 20 T cell receptor beta chains in this list originate from one sample, sequenced in a study of cytomegalovirus exposure and HLA in healthy donors. Researchers ran the PCR with 60 Vbeta and 13 Jbeta primers. Sequenced by immunoSEQ multiplex PCR; TCRdb stores in-frame clones only, minus some. Of 85,000 to 130,000 clones in the sample, roughly 9.1% are singletons; the top ten hold 5% to 6.5%. Input material: PBMCs. The receptor set was obtained from a man aged 35 to 55 in good health and CMV-seropositive.

The rearrangement links TRBV7-3 to TRBJ2-1, with 7 nucleotides matching TRBD2. The V and J ends lost 5 bases and 6 bases, in that order; junction bases with no gene match: 13. This CDR3 is built from 16 residues. The germline V gene has CDR1 SGHTA and CDR2 FQGTGA. CDR3 in amino acids: CASSPSGGSVGNEQFF. DNA for the CDR3: TGTGCCAGCAGCCCCTCGGGCGGGAGCGTTGGCAATGAGCAGTTCTTC.

For the CDR3, the DNA is TGTGCCAGCAGCCCACAAGGAGGGACAGATACGCAGTATTTT. This codes for CASSPQGGTDTQYF. The rearrangement links TRBV13 to TRBJ2-3; tentatively, D is TRBD2 (6 bases). Germline lookup yields CDR1 PRHDT and CDR2 FYEKMQ (reference sequence). The CDR3 is 14 amino acids. Trimming removed 5 bases from V and 3 bases from J, with 12 bases in between.

The chain has TRBV5-4 and TRBJ2-7; 7 bases are shared with TRBD2. CDR1 and CDR2 (germline): SGHNT, YYREEE (reference sequence). The CDR3 is 12 residues long. Trimming cost V 7 bases and J 8 bases; bases outside gene matches: 9. In DNA form, the CDR3 reads TGTGCCAGCCGGGGAGGGACTGCGAAGCAGTACTTC. This codes for CASRGGTAKQYF.

V gene TRBV6-1 combines with J gene TRBJ2-1; no reliable D call. The ends were cut back, 1 base at V and 0 bases at J, with 7 bases in the middle. CDR3 length: 15 amino acids. Germline V gene lookup returns CDR1 MNHNS and CDR2 SASEGT. CDR3 sequence (DNA): TGTGCCAGCAGTGAAGTCGGTAGCTCCTACAATGAGCAGTTCTTC. It is translated as CASSEVGSSYNEQFF.

The J gene is TRBJ2-7, the V gene TRBV7-3, with 7 bases fitting TRBD2. Germline V CDR1 and CDR2: SGHTA, FQGTGA. This CDR3 has 14 amino acids. The junction had 8 bases not matched to a gene; V was cut back by 3 bases and J by 6 bases. CDR3 region: CASSFSGLEPEQYF. The CDR3 nucleotides read TGTGCCAGCAGCTTTAGCGGGCTGGAGCCCGAGCAGTACTTC.

The chain carries TRBV7-9 and TRBJ2-3; TRBD1 matches 7 bases. The length of the CDR3 is 13 residues. Germline values: CDR1 SEHNR, CDR2 FQNEAQ (reference sequence). After removal of 10 bases from V and 3 bases from J, the junction contained 7 bases not matched to a gene. CDR3: CATSGRGTDTQYF. The CDR3, as DNA: TGTGCCACCTCGGGCAGGGGGACAGATACGCAGTATTTT. Full variable domain (missing parts from reference TRBV7-9 and TRBJ2-3): DTGVSQNPRHKITKRGQNVTFRCDPISEHNRLYWYRQTLGQGPEFLTYFQNEAQLEKSRLLSDRFSAERPKGSFSTLEIQRTEQGDSAMYLCATSGRGTDTQYFGPGTRLTVL.

This clone was seen a few times. This chain joins TRBV7-9 and TRBJ2-5; 7 bases align to TRBD1. Trimming removed 2 bases from V and 9 bases from J; junction bases left unmatched: 12. Germline CDR1 SEHNR, CDR2 FQNEAQ (reference sequence). The length of the CDR3 is 15 residues. CDR3 region: CASSLNTGEKSSQYF. CDR3 nucleotides: TGTGCCAGCAGCTTAAATACAGGGGAAAAGTCATCCCAGTACTTC.

The V and J genes are TRBV7-2 and TRBJ2-5, with TRBD1 identical over 8 bases. The CDR3 totals 14 residues. V lost 8 bases, J lost 5 bases, and 10 bases stayed unmatched. From germline, CDR1 is SGHTA and CDR2 FQGNSA. CDR3 sequence reads: CASQGAYAPETQYF. DNA of the CDR3: TGTGCCAGCCAGGGGGCTTACGCCCCTGAGACCCAGTACTTC.

This clone was counted a few times. V and J are TRBV5-4 and TRBJ2-7, with 12 bases matching TRBD2. The CDR3 contains 14 residues. CDR1 and CDR2 from the germline V gene are SGHNT and YYREEE (reference sequence). Trimming removed 5 bases from V and 4 bases from J; junction bases left unmatched: 4. Written as DNA, the CDR3 is TGTGCCAGCAGTTCTAGCGGGAGGGCTTACGAGCAGTACTTC. It encodes CASSSSGRAYEQYF. Full variable domain (remainder filled in from reference TRBV5-4 and TRBJ2-7): ETGVTQSPTHLIKTRGQQVTLRCSSQSGHNTVSWYQQALGQGPQFIFQYYREEENGRGNFPPRFSGLQFPNYSSELNVNALELDDSALYLCASSSSGRAYEQYFGPGTRLTVT.

V and J are TRBV5-1 and TRBJ2-7; 9 nucleotides agree with TRBD1. The CDR3 is 14 residues long. Germline CDR1 is SGHRS and CDR2 is YFSETQ. V shed 4 bases, J shed 6 bases, and the junction held 8 bases outside the gene matches. CDR3 amino acids: CASSQGQGQGEQYF. The CDR3 nucleotides are TGCGCCAGCAGCCAAGGACAGGGGCAGGGCGAGCAGTACTTC.

This clone was observed a single time. The CDR3 coding sequence is TGTGCCAGCAGCCGCTTTGCGGTTAGCGGGATATACAATGAGCAGTTCTTC. Translation gives CASSRFAVSGIYNEQFF. The chain has TRBV7-9 and TRBJ2-1; 8 bases map to TRBD2. After removal of 5 bases from V and 4 bases from J, the junction contained 13 bases not matched to a gene. This CDR3 is built from 17 residues. Germline values: CDR1 SEHNR, CDR2 FQNEAQ (reference sequence).

The DNA for the CDR3 is TGTGCCAGCCAGACCCATAGCAACGTCTACGAGCAGTACTTC. This sequence encodes CASQTHSNVYEQYF. The V and J genes are TRBV28 and TRBJ2-7, with D uncertain. The CDR3 loop spans 14 amino acids. The germline V gene encodes CDR1 MDHEN and CDR2 SYDVKM. The germline V and J ends were trimmed by 8 bases and 3 bases, with 17 bases remaining between them. The full variable domain, in which reference TRBV28 and TRBJ2-7 provide the parts outside the CDR3, is DVKVTQSSRYLVKRTGEKVFLECVQDMDHENMFWYRQDPGLGLRLIYFSYDVKMKEKGDIPEGYSVSREKKERFSLILESASTNQTSMYLCASQTHSNVYEQYFGPGTRLTVT.

This clone was detected only a few times. The gene calls are TRBV27 and TRBJ2-3; 9 positions agree with TRBD2. With V trimmed by 5 bases and J by 8 bases, 5 bases remained unmatched. This CDR3 region has 13 residues. Germline-derived CDR1 and CDR2 are MNHEY and SMNVEV (reference sequence). The CDR3 sequence: CASSLTSGSTQYF. CDR3 nucleotide sequence: TGTGCCAGCAGTCTGACTAGCGGAAGTACGCAGTATTTT.

This clone occurred many times. This CDR3 reads CASSQDLADTDTQYF. CDR3 nucleotide sequence: TGCGCCAGCAGCCAAGATCTAGCGGACACAGATACGCAGTATTTT. This chain uses TRBV4-3 with TRBJ2-3, with 7 bases aligning to TRBD2. Germline V gene sequence: CDR1 LGHNA, CDR2 YSLEER. CDR3 length: 15 residues. Unmatched junction bases numbered 2, after V lost 0 bases and J lost 2 bases.

This clone has more than one count but fewer than ten. This chain joins TRBV7-9 and TRBJ2-5, with D uncertain. The V and J ends lost 8 bases and 3 bases respectively, with 4 bases between them. Looked up from germline, CDR1 is SEHNR and CDR2 is FQNEAQ (reference sequence). This CDR3 has 10 amino acids. CDR3 sequence reads: CASGEETQYF. The CDR3 region has the DNA TGTGCCAGCGGAGAAGAGACCCAGTACTTC. Filled out from reference TRBV7-9 and TRBJ2-5, the complete variable domain reads DTGVSQNPRHKITKRGQNVTFRCDPISEHNRLYWYRQTLGQGPEFLTYFQNEAQLEKSRLLSDRFSAERPKGSFSTLEIQRTEQGDSAMYLCASGEETQYFGPGTRLLVL.

This clone came up a few times. The chain's CDR3 is CASSEAWTSGRLAKNIQYF. DNA for the CDR3: TGTGCCAGCAGTGAAGCTTGGACTAGCGGAAGACTAGCCAAAAACATTCAGTACTTC. The V call is TRBV6-1, the J call TRBJ2-4; 10 nucleotides align to TRBD2. The trim removed 0 bases at V and 0 bases at J, leaving 8 bases unmatched. In germline, CDR1 is MNHNS, CDR2 SASEGT. The CDR3 is 19 residues long.

This clone was picked up a small number of times. The chain links TRBV5-1 to TRBJ1-1; D unclear. In germline, CDR1 is SGHRS, CDR2 YFSETQ. V was clipped by 4 bases and J by 5 bases, with 18 bases between them. The CDR3 consists of 15 residues. The CDR3 DNA reads TGCGCCAGCAGCCTGTCGCCTGACAAGCGGACTGAAGCTTTCTTT. Residues: CASSLSPDKRTEAFF. Using reference TRBV5-1 and TRBJ1-1 for the parts outside the CDR3, the full variable domain is KAGVTQTPRYLIKTRGQQVTLSCSPISGHRSVSWYQQTPGQGLQFLFEYFSETQRNKGNFPGRFSGRQFSNSRSEMNVSTLELGDSALYLCASSLSPDKRTEAFFGQGTRLTVV.

This rearrangement joins TRBV4-3 to TRBJ2-1, with D unresolved. This CDR3 region has 14 residues. Germline V gene data show CDR1 as LGHNA and CDR2 as YSLEER. The V end was cut by 1 base, the J end by 0 bases, with 4 bases between. In DNA form, the CDR3 reads TGCGCCAGCAGCCAAGCCCACTCCTACAATGAGCAGTTCTTC. This translates into CASSQAHSYNEQFF.

The V call is TRBV19, the J call TRBJ2-1; 10 bases match TRBD1. V was pared by 1 base and J by 7 bases, with 1 base of the junction left unmatched. This CDR3 spans 14 amino acids. Germline V gene lookup returns CDR1 LNHDA and CDR2 SQIVND (reference sequence). In DNA form, the CDR3 reads TGTGCCAGTAGTATAGGGACAGGGGGGAATGAGCAGTTCTTC. Protein: CASSIGTGGNEQFF.

The chain recombines TRBV6-5 with TRBJ2-4, with D possibly TRBD2 on 6 matching bases. This CDR3 is 12 amino acids long. In germline, CDR1 is MNHEY, CDR2 SVGAGI. Trimming left V 3 bases short and J 8 bases short, with 8 bases between. CDR3 region: CASSYSGDIQYF. CDR3 nucleotide sequence: TGTGCCAGCAGTTATTCGGGGGACATTCAGTACTTC.